Presented here are 32 T cell receptor beta chains from one specimen sequenced in a study of control samples from healthy donors and cancer patients. Assay used: immunoSEQ multiplex PCR; TCRdb lists only in-frame clones, some missing. The sample has about 150,000 clones, roughly 94% seen once. The sequenced sample was blood. These TCRs come from a man in his forties or fifties in good health.

The chain is built from TRBV6-2 or TRBV6-3 and TRBJ2-7; possible D gene TRBD2, 5 bases. V was shortened by 1 base and J by 3 bases, with 13 bases between the two germline ends. The germline V gene has CDR1 MNHEY and CDR2 SVGEGT. The CDR3 covers 15 residues. CDR3 sequence: CASSYLSAVLYEQYF. The CDR3 DNA reads as TGTGCCAGCAGTTACTTGTCAGCGGTCCTCTACGAGCAGTACTTC.

The V and J genes are TRBV29-1 and TRBJ1-1; the match to TRBD1 covers 11 bases. The CDR3 totals 13 residues. CDR1 and CDR2 from the germline V gene are SQVTM and ANQGSEA. After removal of 7 bases from V and 4 bases from J, the junction contained 5 bases not matched to a gene. The CDR3 here is CSGRDRGGTEAFF. In nucleotides, the CDR3 is TGCAGCGGAAGGGACAGGGGGGGCACTGAAGCTTTCTTT.

The chain links TRBV24-1 to TRBJ1-2, with no clear D. Deletions cut 2 bases from V and 6 bases from J, with 15 bases between. From germline, CDR1 is KGHDR and CDR2 SFDVKD. CDR3 length: 15 amino acids. The CDR3 spells CATSDWGSEVNGYTF. For the CDR3, the DNA is TGTGCCACCAGTGATTGGGGATCGGAGGTAAATGGCTACACCTTC.

This chain joins TRBV7-2 and TRBJ2-1, with TRBD2 identical over 8 bases. The CDR3 is 15 residues long. The germline gives CDR1 SGHTA, CDR2 FQGNSA. The V segment lost 1 base and the J segment 10 bases; nucleotides outside the gene matches: 9. The CDR3 DNA reads as TGTGCCAGCAGCTTAGGTGGACTAGCTCTCGCAGAGCAGTTCTTC. Protein sequence: CASSLGGLALAEQFF.

The chain is built from TRBV15 and TRBJ1-4, with D possibly TRBD1 on 5 matching bases. CDR1 and CDR2 (germline): LNHNV, YYDKDF (reference sequence). The ends were cut back, 0 bases at V and 7 bases at J, with 12 bases in the middle. This CDR3 region has 15 residues. Here the CDR3 reads CATSRDWGIGEKLFF. As DNA, the CDR3 is TGTGCCACCAGCAGAGATTGGGGGATCGGTGAAAAACTGTTTTTT.

The rearrangement joins TRBV6-5 to TRBJ1-2; D not resolved. V was trimmed by 6 bases and J by 8 bases, leaving 16 bases between them. This CDR3 spans 13 amino acids. The germline V gene encodes CDR1 MNHEY and CDR2 SVGAGI. The CDR3 nucleotides read TGTGCCAGCAGCTTGACGTACTCGGGGGGCTACACCTTC. This sequence encodes CASSLTYSGGYTF.

The gene calls are TRBV28 and TRBJ2-7, with a tentative D call TRBD1 (6 bases). The germline V gene encodes CDR1 MDHEN and CDR2 SYDVKM. Trimming shortened V by 6 bases and J by 4 bases, and 19 bases separated the two germline ends. This CDR3 contains 15 residues. CDR3 in DNA: TGTGCCAGCAGCTCCCCACAGGGTGGCGGATACGAGCAGTACTTC. This gives the protein CASSSPQGGGYEQYF.

Notes on this clone: Distinct nucleotide sequences in the sample also encode this CDR3. The chain couples TRBV19 to TRBJ1-5; 8 bases fit TRBD1. J lost 7 bases, V lost 6 bases, and 11 bases had no gene match. CDR3 length: 15 residues. Germline assignment: CDR1 LNHDA and CDR2 SQIVND (reference sequence). In DNA form, the CDR3 reads TGTGCCAGTAGACCAGGGCAGGGGGCTGGGCAGCCCCAGCATTTT. This gives the protein CASRPGQGAGQPQHF.

The rearrangement joins TRBV5-1 to TRBJ2-5; D is ambiguous. V was shortened by 0 bases and J by 1 base, with 7 bases between the two germline ends. From germline, CDR1 is SGHRS and CDR2 YFSETQ. The CDR3 contains 14 residues. CDR3 coding DNA: TGCGCCAGCAGCTTGGGGCAGTGCCAAGAGACCCAGTACTTC. Translated, it gives CASSLGQCQETQYF.

A note on this clone: This specimen includes other DNA sequences encoding the same CDR3. The V gene is TRBV11-2, the J gene TRBJ1-1; D is uncertain. The CDR3 spans 13 residues. Looked up from germline, CDR1 is SGHAT and CDR2 is FQNNGV. Trimming left V 0 bases short and J 7 bases short, with 9 bases between. CDR3 nucleotides: TGTGCCAGCAGCTTAGATCTTCAAATTGAAGCTTTCTTT. Protein sequence: CASSLDLQIEAFF.

This clone has only one observation. This rearrangement joins TRBV7-9 to TRBJ2-1; a possible D gene is TRBD1 (6 bases). CDR1 SEHNR and CDR2 FQNEAQ come from the germline V gene (reference sequence). CDR3 length: 15 residues. The ends were cut back, 4 bases at V and 5 bases at J, with 15 bases in the middle. CDR3 sequence reads: CASSSPDSPNNEQFF. In DNA form, the CDR3 reads TGTGCCAGCAGCTCCCCGGACAGCCCTAACAATGAGCAGTTCTTC.

On this clone itself: One end of the junction varies from germline; a read error may be responsible. The chain combines TRBV2 with TRBJ1-2; a weak D match, TRBD1 (5 bases). CDR1 SNHLY and CDR2 FYNNEI come from the germline V gene. CDR3 length: 13 residues. The CDR3 coding sequence is TGTGCCAGCAGTGAAGCGGACAACGACGGCGACCCCTTC. This encodes CASSEADNDGDPF.

The chain recombines TRBV21-1 with TRBJ2-1; the D call of TRBD1 is as the table states it, not checked on the DNA. TRBV21-1 is a known pseudogene. The CDR3 sequence is 16 residues long. The CDR3 DNA reads TGTGCCAGCAGCAAAGGGACAGCTACGAGGACGAATGAGCAGTTCTTC. This translates into CASSKGTATRTNEQFF.

This chain links TRBV28 with TRBJ1-1; possibly TRBD1 for D (6 bases). The CDR3 is 15 amino acids. V was clipped by 6 bases and J by 0 bases, with 14 bases between them. Germline V gives CDR1 MDHEN, CDR2 SYDVKM. CDR3: CASSSTGLLNTEAFF. The CDR3 DNA is TGTGCCAGCAGCTCTACAGGGTTGCTGAACACTGAAGCTTTCTTT.

This chain connects TRBV12-3 or TRBV12-4 to TRBJ2-7; TRBD1 might be the D (5 bases). With 6 bases removed from V and 6 bases from J, the gap between germline ends came to 12 bases. The CDR3 has 12 amino acids. CDR3 sequence (DNA): TGTGCCAGCAGCCCCCTTAGGGGCGAGCAGTACTTC. Amino acid sequence: CASSPLRGEQYF.

The chain employs TRBV19 and TRBJ1-6; unclear D gene. Trimming removed 5 bases at V and 6 bases at J, with 11 bases between. The CDR3 contains 14 residues. CDR1 and CDR2 (germline): LNHDA, SQIVND (reference sequence). The CDR3 DNA is TGTGCCAGTAGTCACGGACTGATTAATTCACCCCTCCACTTT. The encoded protein is CASSHGLINSPLHF. Together with reference TRBV19 and TRBJ1-6, the CDR3 gives the full variable domain: DGGITQSPKYLFRKEGQNVTLSCEQNLNHDAMYWYRQDPGQGLRLIYYSQIVNDFQKGDIAEGYSVSREKKESFPLTVTSAQKNPTAFYLCASSHGLINSPLHFGNGTRLTVT.

The chain employs TRBV6-7 and TRBJ1-1; D uncertain. TRBV6-7 is treated as an ORF (open reading frame) with a function not yet certain. Trimming pared 4 bases from V and 2 bases from J, leaving 11 bases between. The CDR3 consists of 14 residues. CDR3 in DNA: TGTGCCAGCAGTTGGAACAAGGCCAACACTGAAGCTTTCTTT. Residues: CASSWNKANTEAFF.

The rearrangement joins TRBV5-5 to TRBJ1-6; D ambiguous. Trimming shortened V by 2 bases and J by 3 bases, and 12 bases separated the two germline ends. From germline, CDR1 is SGHKS and CDR2 YYEKEE (reference sequence). The CDR3 has 16 residues. CDR3 region: CASSFMGSSYNSPLHF. The CDR3 DNA follows: TGTGCCAGCAGCTTTATGGGATCGAGCTATAATTCACCCCTCCACTTT.

The V gene is TRBV3-1 (or the pseudogene TRBV3-2), the J gene TRBJ2-5; weak D call: TRBD2 (6 bases). Trimming stripped 1 base from V and 4 bases from J, with 7 bases between. The CDR3 consists of 13 residues. Germline values: CDR1 LGHDT, CDR2 YNNKEL (reference sequence). The CDR3 coding sequence is TGTGCCAGCAGCCAAGGGAGGGGAGAGACCCAGTACTTC. Amino acids: CASSQGRGETQYF.

V usage is TRBV6-2 or TRBV6-3 and J usage is TRBJ1-1, with 9 bases matching TRBD1. Trimming at V came to 5 bases and at J to 5 bases, leaving 9 bases not matched to a gene. Germline V gene sequence: CDR1 MNHEY, CDR2 SVGEGT. This CDR3 is built from 15 residues. CDR3 bases: TGTGCCAGCAGTGACCAGGGACAGGGCGGAACTGAAGCTTTCTTT. It yields the protein CASSDQGQGGTEAFF.

This chain joins TRBV4-1 and TRBJ2-7; D is possibly TRBD2 (5 bases). V was trimmed by 2 bases and J by 6 bases, leaving 23 bases between them. The CDR3 extends over 17 amino acids. Germline values: CDR1 MGHRA, CDR2 YSYEKL. The CDR3 sequence: CASSQQQPGPGVVEQYF. The CDR3 DNA reads as TGCGCCAGCAGCCAACAACAACCGGGCCCCGGGGTTGTCGAGCAGTACTTC.

The chain links TRBV9 to TRBJ1-2; 7 bases match TRBD1. This CDR3 has 14 residues. From germline, CDR1 is SGDLS and CDR2 YYNGEE. V lost 0 bases, J lost 6 bases, and 5 bases stayed unmatched. The CDR3 here is CASSVATGRHGYTF. In nucleotides, the CDR3 is TGTGCCAGCAGCGTAGCGACAGGGAGGCATGGCTACACCTTC. The complete variable domain, with remaining parts taken from reference TRBV9 and TRBJ1-2, reads DSGVTQTPKHLITATGQRVTLRCSPRSGDLSVYWYQQSLDQGLQFLIQYYNGEERAKGNILERFSAQQFPDLHSELNLSSLELGDSALYFCASSVATGRHGYTFGSGTRLTVV.

The rearrangement uses TRBV9 and TRBJ1-2; perhaps TRBD1 as D (6 bases). Germline V gene lookup returns CDR1 SGDLS and CDR2 YYNGEE. The CDR3 loop spans 16 amino acids. V was pared by 4 bases and J by 3 bases, with 19 bases between. The CDR3 loop is CASSPLPGGGYYGYTF. For the CDR3, the DNA is TGTGCCAGCAGCCCCCTCCCGGGAGGGGGGTACTATGGCTACACCTTC.

The rearrangement links TRBV6-4 to TRBJ2-7; D might be TRBD2 (6 bases). This CDR3 has 16 amino acids. V was trimmed by 1 base and J by 3 bases, leaving 16 bases between them. Per germline, CDR1 MRHNA and CDR2 SNTAGT. In DNA, the CDR3 is TGTGCCAGCAGTGACTGGAGGGGCGGGGTGGGCTACGAGCAGTACTTC. Translation gives CASSDWRGGVGYEQYF.

The chain uses TRBV14 and TRBJ2-3; D remains ambiguous. The CDR3 runs to 14 residues. V lost 0 bases and J 5 bases, leaving 9 bases between the germline ends. Germline V gene sequence: CDR1 SGHDN, CDR2 FVKESK. The CDR3: CASSQERVVDTQYF. The DNA for the CDR3 is TGTGCCAGCAGCCAAGAAAGGGTCGTAGATACGCAGTATTTT.

V gene TRBV5-1 combines with J gene TRBJ2-1; 11 bases fit TRBD1. Germline CDR1 SGHRS, CDR2 YFSETQ. This CDR3 is built from 17 residues. J was trimmed by 3 bases and V by 4 bases; bases with no gene match: 9. This chain's CDR3 is CASSPGTGGWIYNEQFF. The DNA for the CDR3 is TGCGCCAGCAGCCCGGGGACAGGGGGATGGATCTACAATGAGCAGTTCTTC.

This chain joins TRBV10-3 and TRBJ1-2; possible D gene TRBD1, 5 bases. CDR1 is ENHRY, CDR2 SYGVKD, per germline. The CDR3 length is 15 residues. As DNA, the CDR3 is TGTGGGAACCCGGTAATTTGGGGGGATGGCTATGGCTACACCTTC. Encoded protein: CGNPVIWGDGYGYTF.

This chain connects TRBV11-2 to TRBJ2-7; TRBD1 is a possible D gene (6 bases). CDR3 length equals 14 residues. In germline, CDR1 is SGHAT, CDR2 FQNNGV. The germline V and J ends were trimmed by 2 bases and 5 bases, with 13 bases remaining between them. Here the CDR3 reads CASSLSRGWDEQYF. CDR3 DNA sequence: TGTGCCAGCAGCTTAAGCAGGGGCTGGGACGAGCAGTACTTC. Supplemented by reference TRBV11-2 and TRBJ2-7, the full variable domain reads EAGVAQSPRYKIIEKRQSVAFWCNPISGHATLYWYQQILGQGPKLLIQFQNNGVVDDSQLPKDRFSAERLKGVDSTLKIQPAKLEDSAVYLCASSLSRGWDEQYFGPGTRLTVT.

The V and J genes are TRBV21-1 and TRBJ1-6; the table names TRBD1, a call not compared with the DNA. TRBV21-1 is a recognized pseudogene. The CDR3 covers 14 residues. CDR3 sequence: CASSNGTGNSPLHF. Written as DNA, the CDR3 is TGTGCCAGCAGCAACGGGACAGGAAATTCACCCCTCCACTTT.

The chain couples TRBV28 to TRBJ1-2; a weak D match, TRBD1 (5 bases). Per the germline V gene, CDR1 is MDHEN and CDR2 is SYDVKM. The length of the CDR3 is 14 residues. Trimming stripped 6 bases from V and 3 bases from J, with 14 bases between. The CDR3 here is CASSPIGGDYGYTF. CDR3 in DNA: TGTGCCAGCAGCCCCATCGGGGGGGACTATGGCTACACCTTC.

This clone turned up a few times. The chain employs TRBV7-9 and TRBJ1-1; D is uncertain. The CDR3 has 14 amino acids. CDR1 is SEHNR, CDR2 FQNEAQ, per germline (reference sequence). Trimming took off 3 bases at V and 0 bases at J, with 8 bases between the two ends. In nucleotides, the CDR3 is TGTGCCAGCAGCTTTGGCACAGTGAACACTGAAGCTTTCTTT. Its translation: CASSFGTVNTEAFF.

The rearrangement links TRBV6-6 to TRBJ2-1; a possible D gene is TRBD2 (8 bases). V was clipped by 5 bases and J by 8 bases, with 31 bases between them. CDR3 length: 19 amino acids. In germline, CDR1 is MNHNY, CDR2 SVGAGI (reference sequence). CDR3 residues: CASSHPPGGSGGPGDEQFF. CDR3 coding DNA: TGTGCCAGCAGTCACCCCCCAGGGGGAAGCGGGGGCCCGGGGGATGAGCAGTTCTTC.